The clone carrying this T cell receptor (beta chain) was recorded many times. What it binds is unknown. Both TRBC1 and TRBC2 were covered by a beta constant-region primer of two equimolar oligonucleotides. Nested alpha and beta constant-region primers with the SP2 primer drove four PCR rounds on ligated cDNA. TCRdb fed the UMI-ligation and nested PCR reads into MiXCR, producing one record per CDR3 protein. Altogether more than 95,000 distinct CDR3 sequences are present, about 14% being singletons, with the ten largest covering about 3%. V was clipped by 5 bases and J by 2 bases, with 12 bases between them. The CDR3 is 14 amino acids. The record originates from a study of naive and memory T cell subsets. General study results and limits: A few larger clonotypes appeared in naive repertoires, especially CD8, possibly memory cells re-expressing CD45RA.

Specimen: naive CD8+ T cells from blood. The V and J genes are TRBV12-3 or TRBV12-4 and TRBJ1-1; D gene unclear. The sequence came from a human donor in good health. The CDR3 reads CASSISSANTEAFF. CDR3 DNA: TGTGCCAGCAGTATAAGCTCGGCAAACACTGAAGCTTTCTTT.